A selection of T cell receptor beta chains follows, all from one sample in a study of T cells in tuberculosis. Assay: immunoSEQ multiplex PCR; the TCRdb copy retains only in-frame clones and omits some. The data contain around 33,000 clones, 70% to 90% of them singletons. Source: PBMCs, taken at tuberculosis diagnosis. The receptors originated from an adult with tuberculosis. The CDR3 runs from the conserved cysteine through the conserved F or W. The order of the fields is clone size, D gene, J gene, V gene, CDR3 DNA, CDR3 protein. The D gene is left open where the match is weak. Expanded clones are given a class, and other clones once, few, many or no size at all.

once,TRBD2,TRBJ2-7,TRBV28,TGTGCCAGCCGGGTAGCGGGGGTGACATACGAGCAGTACTTC,CASRVAGVTYEQYF
few,-,TRBJ1-1,TRBV28,TGTGCCTGTCAGGGGCCGAAAAAGGCTGAAGCTTTCTTT,CACQGPKKAEAFF
-,TRBD1,TRBJ1-2,TRBV28,TGTGCCAGCAGTTCCTACAGGGGCTCCACGATAATTAACTATGGCTACACCTTC,CASSSYRGSTIINYGYTF
-,-,TRBJ1-5,TRBV4-2,TGTGCCAGCAGCGAAGCAATAGGGAGGGGTCAGCCCCAGCATTTT,CASSEAIGRGQPQHF
-,TRBD1,TRBJ1-5,TRBV7-2,TGTGCCAGCAGCTTAGAGGGACAGAACGTACAGCCCCAGCATTTT,CASSLEGQNVQPQHF
-,TRBD2,TRBJ2-1,TRBV28,TGTGCCAGCAGCCTAGCGGGACTCTACAATGAGCAGTTCTTC,CASSLAGLYNEQFF
-,-,TRBJ1-4,TRBV4-1,TGCGCCAGCAGCCCGCTCATCTTCAGGGCAACTAATGAAAAACTGTTTTTT,CASSPLIFRATNEKLFF
-,-,TRBJ1-2,TRBV29-1,TGCAGCGTTGACCCTGGACAGATGAATGGCTACACCTTC,CSVDPGQMNGYTF
-,-,TRBJ2-7,TRBV4-2,TGTGCCAGCAGCCACTTCGAAGACAGCTCCTACGAGCAGTACTTC,CASSHFEDSSYEQYF
-,TRBD1,TRBJ2-7,TRBV6-5,TGTGCCAGCAGGCGCCAGGGACAGGGGTCCTACGAGCAGTACTTC,CASRRQGQGSYEQYF
-,TRBD2,TRBJ2-1,TRBV4-1,TGCGCCAGCAGCCAACCCACTAGCGGGAGTAGGCATGAGCAGTTCTTC,CASSQPTSGSRHEQFF
few,-,TRBJ1-1,TRBV6-1,TGTGCCAGCAACCGGGTCATGAACACTGAAGCTTTCTTT,CASNRVMNTEAFF
-,-,TRBJ1-2,TRBV19,TGTGCCAGTAGTCGTCGGGGGGAGGGAGGCTACACCTTC,CASSRRGEGGYTF
-,TRBD1,TRBJ1-4,TRBV7-9,TGTGCCAGCAGCTGGGACAGCCCTAATGAAAAACTGTTTTTT,CASSWDSPNEKLFF
-,TRBD1,TRBJ1-2,TRBV28,TGTGCCAGCAGTCCACCTTACCCGGGACAGGTCTATGGCTACACCTTC,CASSPPYPGQVYGYTF
-,TRBD1,TRBJ1-5,TRBV2,TGTGCCAGCAGTCCAACAGCGGACAGGGTGGTAGTAAGCAATCAGCCCCAGCATTTT,CASSPTADRVVVSNQPQHF